This is a list of T cell receptor beta chains from one sample in a study of blood T cell repertoires in COVID-19. TCRdb keeps only in-frame clones here, not all; method: immunoSEQ multiplex PCR. The sample has about 200,000 clones, 80% to 85% seen once; the top ten hold over 4%. Sample: peripheral blood. The receptor set was obtained from a woman in her seventies with COVID-19, enrolled during active disease. The CDR3 runs from the conserved cysteine through the conserved F or W. A D gene is named only where the DNA matches it firmly. Clone size is not always given. Where it is, it says once, few, many or a class for expanded clones.

v_call	d_call	clone_size	j_call	cdr3_aa	cdr3_nt
TRBV3-1/TRBV3-2	-	-	TRBJ1-2	CASSQEIRNSGYTF	TGTGCCAGCAGCCAAGAGATCAGGAACAGTGGCTACACCTTC
TRBV5-8	TRBD1	-	TRBJ1-2	CASGIRGRRVHGYTF	TGTGCCAGCGGTATCAGGGGGCGCCGCGTCCATGGCTACACCTTC
TRBV24-1	TRBD1	-	TRBJ1-2	CATSDAHRGGYGYTF	TGTGCCACCAGTGATGCCCACAGGGGAGGCTATGGCTACACCTTC
TRBV15	TRBD2	-	TRBJ2-1	CATSRDTSGRTDNEQFF	TGTGCCACCAGCAGAGATACGAGCGGGAGAACTGACAATGAGCAGTTCTTC
TRBV19	-	-	TRBJ1-2	CASSISGRASNYGYTF	TGTGCCAGTAGTATCTCGGGGAGGGCGAGCAACTATGGCTACACCTTC
TRBV11-2	-	-	TRBJ2-1	CASSLGVVSSYNEQFF	TGTGCCAGCAGCTTAGGCGTAGTATCCTCCTACAATGAGCAGTTCTTC
TRBV7-9	TRBD1	-	TRBJ1-2	CASSLVDRGTHGYTF	TGTGCCAGCAGCTTAGTGGACAGGGGGACCCACGGCTACACCTTC
TRBV2	-	-	TRBJ1-2	CASGGGNYGYTF	TGTGCCAGTGGTGGCGGGAACTATGGCTACACCTTC
TRBV11-3	-	-	TRBJ2-1	CASSRLTGNEQFF	TGTGCCAGCAGCCGGCTAACGGGCAATGAGCAGTTCTTC
TRBV3-1/TRBV3-2	-	-	TRBJ1-1	CATDTKGGEAFF	TGTGCCACTGACACAAAAGGGGGTGAAGCTTTCTTT
TRBV29-1	-	once	TRBJ1-2	CSVRPGHKNYGYTF	TGCAGCGTTAGGCCGGGACATAAAAACTATGGCTACACCTTC
TRBV11-2	-	-	TRBJ2-3	CASSSTYTDTQYF	TGTGCCAGCAGCTCGACATACACAGATACGCAGTATTTT
TRBV30	TRBD2	-	TRBJ2-3	CAWSVVWASGRVRTDTQYF	TGTGCCTGGAGTGTGGTGTGGGCTAGCGGGAGGGTTCGCACAGATACGCAGTATTTT
TRBV29-1	-	-	TRBJ1-2	CSVGVGRGSIYGYTF	TGCAGCGTTGGGGTGGGCAGGGGCTCCATTTATGGCTACACCTTC
TRBV28	TRBD2	-	TRBJ2-7	CASSLPPLGTSASEQYF	TGTGCCAGCAGTTTACCACCTCTCGGGACTAGCGCTTCCGAGCAGTACTTC
TRBV5-4	TRBD1	few	TRBJ2-2	CASSLGKTGANTGELFF	TGTGCCAGCAGCTTGGGGAAAACAGGGGCGAACACCGGGGAGCTGTTTTTT
TRBV6-6	-	-	TRBJ1-1	CASRSRRVGGNTEAFF	TGTGCCAGCAGGTCCCGGAGGGTTGGAGGAAACACTGAAGCTTTCTTT
TRBV24-1	-	-	TRBJ2-1	CATSAGVGHNEQFF	TGTGCCACCAGTGCAGGGGTAGGGCACAATGAGCAGTTCTTC
TRBV30	-	-	TRBJ1-4	CAWSRRGGVEEKLFF	TGTGCCTGGAGCCGAAGGGGAGGGGTGGAAGAAAAACTGTTTTTT
TRBV7-9	-	-	TRBJ2-1	CASSFNYPYEQFF	TGTGCCAGCAGCTTTAACTACCCATATGAGCAGTTCTTC
TRBV24-1	TRBD1	-	TRBJ2-3	CATSDPTGGLADTQYF	TGTGCCACCAGTGACCCGACAGGGGGCTTGGCAGATACGCAGTATTTT
TRBV3-1/TRBV3-2	-	few	TRBJ1-2	CASRPQGNYGYTF	TGTGCCAGCAGGCCGCAGGGAAACTATGGCTACACCTTC
TRBV2	-	-	TRBJ2-5	CASSPDTPEAGKYF	TGTGCCAGCAGCCCTGATACGCCCGAGGCAGGGAAGTACTTC
TRBV7-2	TRBD1	-	TRBJ1-5	CASSWTGGGQPQHF	TGTGCCAGCAGCTGGACAGGGGGGGGTCAGCCCCAGCATTTT
TRBV2	-	-	TRBJ2-1	CASSGVRNYNEQFF	TGTGCCAGCAGTGGGGTCAGGAACTACAATGAGCAGTTCTTC
TRBV4-3	-	-	TRBJ2-3	CASSQDRGADTQYF	TGCGCCAGCAGCCAAGATCGCGGGGCAGATACGCAGTATTTT
TRBV30	TRBD1	-	TRBJ2-2	CAWRNKGASTGELFF	TGTGCCTGGAGAAATAAGGGGGCGAGTACCGGGGAGCTGTTTTTT
TRBV19	TRBD1	-	TRBJ2-7	CASSIKKRTGSAEEQYF	TGTGCCAGTAGTATAAAGAAACGGACAGGGTCCGCAGAGGAGCAGTACTTC
TRBV14	-	few	TRBJ2-5	CASSQVRGFQETQYF	TGTGCCAGCAGCCAAGTTCGAGGATTCCAAGAGACCCAGTACTTC